The clone carrying this T cell receptor beta chain appeared many times. The antigen remains undetermined. Losses at the gene ends were 4 bases for V and 7 bases for J; bases not matched to a gene: 10. Germline CDR1 is SQVTM and CDR2 is ANQGSEA. The CDR3 consists of 14 residues. These data are taken from a study of T-cell reconstitution after alpha-beta-depleted transplantation in children. Findings of the study overall: The main origin of T-cell counts and diversity one year after transplant was newly produced T cells. Roughly two months post-transplant, alpha-beta T cells reportedly originated from several hundred graft clones that had expanded.

Researchers prepared the TCRbeta library using unique molecular identifiers, the study reports. In TCRdb, the PCR reads were re-called with MiXCR into one record per CDR3 protein. This sample has around 700,000 distinct CDR3 sequences; around 13% occur once, and the top ten carry 0.79%. This sequence was found in a girl aged 2-10 years with congenital amegakaryocytic thrombocytopenia, due to receive a stem cell transplant. This material consisted of PBMCs, taken before TCRalphabeta/CD19-depleted stem cell transplant. V gene TRBV29-1 combines with J gene TRBJ2-1; 7 bases fit TRBD2. The CDR3 DNA reads TGCAGCGTTGTCGGCGGGAGAGGTCGTAATGAGCAGTTCTTC. Translating it yields CSVVGGRGRNEQFF.